This T cell receptor beta chain is drawn from a study of blood T cell repertoires in COVID-19. The germline V gene encodes CDR1 KGHSH and CDR2 LQKENI. V was shortened by 5 bases and J by 0 bases, with 13 bases between the two germline ends. CDR3 length: 16 residues. Per the study methods: Estimated nucleated cell counts came from reference gene primer amplification. Only in-frame clones appear in the TCRdb table, and some are missing; sequencing was by immunoSEQ multiplex PCR. The V and J calls and the clone size are those of that table, but D and trimming were determined from the DNA. The table shows some 400,000 clones, with roughly 86% occurring only once. In Seattle, patients joined the study during active infection and were tracked longitudinally.

This sequence originates from a woman aged 55-70 years with COVID-19, enrolled during active disease. Sequencing input: peripheral blood. The J gene is TRBJ1-4, the V gene TRBV18, with D uncertain. The CDR3 DNA is TGTGCCAGCTCAGCGACGAACGGAGCAACTAATGAAAAACTGTTTTTT. Its protein is CASSATNGATNEKLFF.